This T cell receptor beta chain is drawn from a study of blood T cell repertoires in COVID-19. Study context: The United States, Italy and Spain provided the acute and convalescent COVID-19 samples. PBMCs, B-cell-depleted T cells, or T cells were the source of the cDNA or gDNA that made up the material.

J gave up 9 bases and V 8 bases, and 8 bases lay outside the gene matches. The CDR3 has 14 residues. From germline, CDR1 is LNHDA and CDR2 SQIVND (reference sequence). In the original analysis: Estimates of nucleated cell counts were drawn from the amplification of reference gene primers. The protocol was immunoSEQ multiplex PCR, while the TCRdb copy is restricted to in-frame clones and leaves out a portion. From that table come the V and J calls and clone size; the DNA was used to work out D and trimming. This sample yields over 90,000 clones, of which over 75% are seen a single time; under 15% belongs to the top ten.

The sequence derives from a human donor in a cohort sampled during active or convalescent COVID-19. The gene calls are TRBV19 and TRBJ1-6; TRBD1 aligns across 9 bases. The sample consisted of peripheral blood. CDR3 sequence: CASGAGQGLSPLHF. The CDR3 region has the DNA TGTGCCAGTGGCGCGGGACAGGGACTTTCACCCCTCCACTTT.